Listed below are T cell receptor beta chains from one sample, sequenced in a study of response to subunit inactivated influenza vaccine. TCRdb ran MiXCR on the RT-PCR reads and lists one entry per CDR3 protein. Of 400,000 to 650,000 distinct CDR3 sequences detected, more than 7% appear once; the ten largest clones hold under 15%. Sequenced material: PBMCs from blood, taken around 25 months after vaccination. The source of these receptors is a man between 50 and 75 years old who received an inactivated influenza vaccine. CDR3s include the opening cysteine and the closing phenylalanine or tryptophan. D genes are given only for firm matches. Size is stated for part of the rows, as once, few or many counts, or as a class when the clone is expanded.

D,V,size,J,CDR3,DNA
.,TRBV9,few,TRBJ2-1,CASSVRGQAASSYNEQFF,TGTGCCAGCAGCGTAAGAGGACAAGCAGCGAGCTCCTACAATGAGCAGTTCTTC
.,TRBV29-1,.,TRBJ2-3,CSVEVVRTGATDTQYF,TGCAGCGTTGAAGTGGTACGGACCGGGGCGACAGATACGCAGTATTTT
TRBD2,TRBV30,few,TRBJ2-4,CAWEPGLKNIQYF,TGTGCCTGGGAACCGGGACTAAAAAACATTCAGTACTTC
TRBD2,TRBV7-9,.,TRBJ2-1,CASRRASGRGNEQFF,TGTGCCAGCAGAAGGGCTAGCGGGAGAGGGAATGAGCAGTTCTTC
.,TRBV7-2,many,TRBJ2-1,CASHRGGYEQFF,TGTGCCAGCCATCGAGGAGGTTATGAGCAGTTCTTC
TRBD1,TRBV29-1,.,TRBJ2-7,CSVATGALSYEQYF,TGCAGCGTTGCGACAGGGGCCCTCTCCTACGAGCAGTACTTC
.,TRBV4-3,.,TRBJ2-1,CASSPTLDGRQFF,TGCGCCAGCAGCCCCACATTGGACGGTCGCCAGTTCTTC
TRBD1,TRBV11-2,few,TRBJ2-5,CASSSPSGGQGWAETQYF,TGTGCCAGCAGCTCACCTTCCGGCGGACAGGGATGGGCAGAGACCCAGTACTTC
.,TRBV2,many,TRBJ2-1,CASSAGTQSLNEQFF,TGTGCCAGCAGTGCCGGGACCCAATCCCTCAATGAGCAGTTCTTC
TRBD1,TRBV7-2,.,TRBJ1-4,CASSTTGGEFEKLFF,TGTGCCAGCAGCACCACAGGGGGCGAGTTTGAAAAACTGTTTTTT
TRBD1,TRBV4-3,.,TRBJ2-1,CASSQQPGQNYNEQFF,TGCGCCAGCAGCCAACAACCGGGACAGAATTACAATGAGCAGTTCTTC
TRBD2,TRBV5-5,few,TRBJ2-1,CASSLGPAGGQSEQFF,TGTGCCAGCAGCTTGGGGCCAGCGGGAGGGCAGAGTGAGCAGTTCTTC
.,TRBV30,.,TRBJ2-3,CAWNANPHTQYF,TGTGCCTGGAATGCAAATCCCCATACGCAGTATTTT
.,TRBV4-3,.,TRBJ2-1,CASSQDPKGEQFF,TGCGCCAGCAGCCAAGACCCGAAAGGTGAGCAGTTCTTC
TRBD1,TRBV29-1,.,TRBJ2-3,CSVEDRGADTQYF,TGCAGCGTTGAGGACAGGGGAGCAGATACGCAGTATTTT
TRBD1,TRBV29-1,.,TRBJ1-6,CSAGDSYNSPLHF,TGCAGCGCCGGGGACAGTTATAATTCACCCCTCCACTTT
.,TRBV12-3/TRBV12-4,many,TRBJ2-7,CASSLPGIPYEQYF,TGTGCCAGCAGTTTGCCAGGGATCCCCTACGAGCAGTACTTC
TRBD1,TRBV6-1,.,TRBJ1-5,CASSRDRVSNQPQHF,TGTGCCAGCAGTAGGGACAGGGTTAGCAATCAGCCCCAGCATTTT
TRBD2,TRBV20-1,many,TRBJ2-7,CSARVASGTYEQYF,TGCAGTGCTAGAGTGGCTAGCGGGACCTACGAGCAGTACTTC
TRBD1,TRBV4-3,many,TRBJ2-5,CASSQDGDSQETQYF,TGCGCCAGCAGCCAAGATGGGGACAGTCAAGAGACCCAGTACTTC
TRBD2,TRBV4-2,many,TRBJ2-1,CASSQESGRADNEQFF,TGTGCCAGCAGCCAAGAAAGCGGGAGGGCCGATAATGAGCAGTTCTTC
.,TRBV7-3,.,TRBJ1-6,CASSLLQANSPLHF,TGTGCCAGCAGCTTACTACAGGCTAATTCACCCCTCCACTTT
TRBD2,TRBV6-1,.,TRBJ2-7,CASRLAGGHEQYF,TGTGCCAGCCGACTAGCGGGAGGTCACGAGCAGTACTTC
.,TRBV5-1,many,TRBJ1-4,CASSLGITGTNEKLFF,TGCGCCAGCAGCTTGGGCATCACAGGAACTAATGAAAAACTGTTTTTT
.,TRBV7-2,few,TRBJ2-3,CASSLAFLVGAGYDTQYF,TGTGCCAGCAGCTTAGCGTTTCTGGTGGGCGCGGGATATGATACGCAGTATTTT
.,TRBV12-3/TRBV12-4,many,TRBJ1-4,CASSLDDAGGEKLFF,TGTGCCAGCAGTTTAGACGACGCCGGCGGCGAAAAACTGTTTTTT
.,TRBV20-1,many,TRBJ1-1,CSARIQGILNTEAFF,TGCAGTGCTAGGATACAGGGCATCTTGAACACTGAAGCTTTCTTT
.,TRBV12-3/TRBV12-4,many,TRBJ1-5,CASSLGQSGGNQPQHF,TGTGCCAGCAGTTTAGGGCAGTCTGGGGGCAATCAGCCCCAGCATTTT
TRBD1,TRBV10-3,.,TRBJ1-2,CAISEGPGTGTPTQNYGYTF,TGTGCCATCAGTGAGGGTCCCGGGACAGGCACCCCTACCCAGAACTATGGCTACACCTTC
.,TRBV20-1,many,TRBJ1-2,CSVLGRNYGYTF,TGCAGTGTCCTAGGGCGGAACTATGGCTACACCTTC
TRBD1,TRBV5-1,many,TRBJ2-7,CASSRGQGDEQYF,TGCGCCAGCAGCCGGGGACAGGGAGACGAGCAGTACTTC
.,TRBV9,.,TRBJ1-3,CASSVATTGSGNTIYF,TGTGCCAGCAGCGTAGCTACAACAGGGTCAGGAAACACCATATATTTT
.,TRBV11-2,.,TRBJ1-6,CASSLVSAVNSPLHF,TGTGCCAGCAGCTTAGTTTCGGCAGTTAATTCACCCCTCCACTTT